This T cell receptor (beta chain) was captured in a study of T-cell reconstitution after alpha-beta-depleted transplantation in children. Unique molecular identifiers were used in preparing the TCRbeta library. TCRdb ran MiXCR on the PCR reads and lists one entry per CDR3 protein. The sample lists about 610,000 distinct CDR3 sequences; more than 9% were seen once. V was trimmed by 0 bases and J by 1 base, leaving 4 bases between them. Germline V lookup: CDR1 SGDLS, CDR2 YYNGEE. The CDR3 sequence is 13 residues long. This sequence was found in a human donor who donated a stem cell graft to a child with acute myeloid leukemia. V usage is TRBV9 and J usage is TRBJ1-2; no clear D. Here the sequenced sample was PBMCs from the stem cell graft donor, taken from the stem cell graft. CDR3 DNA: TGTGCCAGCAGCGTAGAGGATAACTATGGCTACACCTTC. It yields the protein CASSVEDNYGYTF.